This T cell receptor (beta chain) was identified during a study of blood T cell repertoires in COVID-19. Study overall: T cells, B-cell-depleted T cells, or PBMCs provided the cDNA or gDNA that served as material.

Those enrolled, adults aged about 18 to 89 years, came from roughly 22 US areas. Each recovered donor of Cohort 3 presented with two negative PCRs, clearance, or symptom resolution. Assay used: immunoSEQ multiplex PCR; TCRdb lists only in-frame clones, some missing. The sample holds around 450,000 clones, around 90% seen once. Material: PBMCs or T cells enriched from blood (not recorded which). The clonotype originates from a woman under 30 who had recovered from COVID-19.

The DNA for the CDR3 is TGTGCCAGCAGGACCTTGGGACAGGGGGCGGATGGCTACACCTTC. Translating gives CASRTLGQGADGYTF. V is TRBV28 and J is TRBJ1-2; TRBD1 matches at 12 bases. V lost 6 bases, J lost 6 bases, and 8 bases stayed unmatched. Germline V gives CDR1 MDHEN, CDR2 SYDVKM. The CDR3 runs to 15 residues.